The rows below give T cell receptor beta chains drawn from one sample of a study of blood T cells in healthy people across ages. MiXCR, run by TCRdb on the 5' RACE reads, gives a single entry per CDR3 protein. This sample has fewer than 800,000 distinct CDR3 sequences, with about 25% found just once. The same sample was also used in a study of T cells of mothers and their children.

Sequencing was performed on blood. All receptors come from a boy aged 10-17 years in good health. The CDR3 runs from the conserved cysteine through the conserved F or W.

TRBV5-5,15,TRBJ1-4,CASSLASGAFVGLFF
TRBV5-6,18,TRBJ2-5,CASSLGEPGLAAQETQYF
TRBV12-3/TRBV12-4,16,TRBJ1-1,CASVWADRQQNTEAFF
TRBV27,13,TRBJ2-7,CASSFIAQGTMYF
TRBV7-2,16,.,CASTGTSGLRAYEQYF
TRBV5-1,17,TRBJ1-3,CASSPELGSVPGNTIYF
TRBV9,14,TRBJ2-7,CASSYLPGGYEQYF
TRBV6-1,13,TRBJ2-5,CASRTSAPETQYF
TRBV4-1,13,TRBJ2-1,CASSQQEGHEQFF
TRBV18,14,TRBJ1-2,CASSPPGPYYGYTF
TRBV12-3/TRBV12-4,12,TRBJ2-7,CASSLNGDEQYF